These T cell receptor beta chains were read from a single sample in a study of T cell repertoires in cytomegalovirus infection. Via MiXCR, TCRdb re-called the reads, giving one row per CDR3 protein. This table has hundreds of thousands of distinct CDR3 sequences, about 23% appearing once. The sample comprised CD8+ T cells from PBMCs. These receptors came from a human donor in good health (CMV status not recorded). Some clones in this sample may be carry-over from other donors' samples. Both conserved end residues are part of each CDR3. D genes are given only for firm matches. Only some rows state a clone size, as once, few, many or a class for expanded clones.

j_call,d_call,v_call,clone_size,cdr3_aa,cdr3_nt
TRBJ1-1,NA,TRBV25-1,NA,CASIGGLGDTEAFF,TGTGCCAGCATAGGGGGGCTCGGGGACACTGAAGCTTTCTTT
TRBJ2-6,NA,TRBV20-1,few,CSAGPYFGANVLTF,TGCAGTGCTGGCCCCTATTTTGGGGCCAACGTCCTGACTTTC
TRBJ1-1,NA,TRBV4-1,few,CASNQPNTEAFF,TGCGCCAGCAATCAACCGAACACTGAAGCTTTCTTT
TRBJ2-3,NA,TRBV7-2,many,CASSLVAPAQYF,TGTGCCAGCAGCTTAGTTGCCCCCGCGCAGTATTTT
TRBJ2-7,NA,TRBV7-9,many,CASSPRRDISYEQYF,TGTGCCAGCAGCCCAAGACGGGACATCTCCTACGAGCAGTACTTC
TRBJ2-2,NA,TRBV29-1,few,CSVESTGELFF,TGCAGCGTTGAAAGCACCGGGGAGCTGTTTTTT
TRBJ2-5,NA,TRBV9,NA,CASSVGVLEETQYF,TGTGCCAGCAGCGTAGGGGTCCTGGAGGAGACCCAGTACTTC
TRBJ2-1,NA,TRBV2,few,CASSEAVTGPSFGNEQFF,TGTGCCAGCAGTGAAGCCGTTACGGGACCTAGTTTCGGCAATGAGCAGTTCTTC
TRBJ2-1,TRBD1,TRBV12-3/TRBV12-4,NA,CASRADRNEQFF,TGTGCCAGCAGGGCGGACAGGAATGAGCAGTTCTTC
TRBJ2-3,TRBD2,TRBV29-1,many,CSLSSGRTDTQYF,TGCAGCTTGTCTAGCGGGCGCACAGATACGCAGTATTTT
TRBJ2-2,NA,TRBV28,few,CASSSWGVSTGELFF,TGTGCCAGCAGTTCATGGGGTGTGTCGACCGGGGAGCTGTTTTTT
TRBJ2-7,TRBD2,TRBV20-1,few,CSARSGSGGREQYF,TGCAGTGCTAGGTCCGGATCGGGGGGGCGCGAGCAGTACTTC
TRBJ2-7,NA,TRBV28,NA,CASSLVGGPSSYEQYF,TGTGCCAGCAGTTTGGTCGGGGGACCCAGCTCCTACGAGCAGTACTTC
TRBJ1-2,NA,TRBV5-4,NA,CASPFGGLYGYTF,TGTGCCAGCCCGTTCGGGGGTCTCTATGGCTACACCTTC
TRBJ2-3,TRBD2,TRBV4-1,many,CASSQEIAGASTDTQYF,TGCGCCAGCAGCCAAGAAATAGCGGGGGCCTCCACAGATACGCAGTATTTT
TRBJ2-7,TRBD2,TRBV7-8,many,CASSWGGGYEQYF,TGTGCCAGCAGCTGGGGGGGAGGGTACGAGCAGTACTTC
TRBJ2-7,NA,TRBV20-1,NA,CSARSLNPEQYF,TGCAGTGCTAGATCCCTGAACCCCGAGCAGTACTTC